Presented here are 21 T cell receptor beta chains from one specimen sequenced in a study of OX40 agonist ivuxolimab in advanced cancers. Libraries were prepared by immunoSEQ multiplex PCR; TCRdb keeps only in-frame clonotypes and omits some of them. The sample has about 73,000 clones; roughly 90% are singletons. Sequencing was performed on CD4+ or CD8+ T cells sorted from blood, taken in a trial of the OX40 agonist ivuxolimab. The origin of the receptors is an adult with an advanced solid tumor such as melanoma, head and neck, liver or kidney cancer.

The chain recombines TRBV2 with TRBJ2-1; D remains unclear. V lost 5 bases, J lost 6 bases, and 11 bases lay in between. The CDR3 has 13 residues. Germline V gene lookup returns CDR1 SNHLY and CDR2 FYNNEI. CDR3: CASSFSPGNEQFF. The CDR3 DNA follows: TGTGCCAGCAGTTTCTCCCCCGGCAATGAGCAGTTCTTC.

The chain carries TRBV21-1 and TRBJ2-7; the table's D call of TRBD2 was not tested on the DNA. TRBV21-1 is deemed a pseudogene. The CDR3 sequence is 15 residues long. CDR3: CASSKARRSSYEQYF. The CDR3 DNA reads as TGTGCCAGCAGCAAAGCACGGAGGAGCTCCTACGAGCAGTACTTC.

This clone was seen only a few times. CDR3 nucleotides: TGTGCCAGCAGCTTGGTAAGCCGCCCGGAGACCCAGTACTTC. This sequence encodes CASSLVSRPETQYF. V usage is TRBV5-6 and J usage is TRBJ2-5; D uncertain. Germline V gene sequence: CDR1 SGHDT, CDR2 YYEEEE. The V end was cut by 0 bases, the J end by 5 bases, with 11 bases between. The length of the CDR3 is 14 residues.

The CDR3 nucleotides read TGTGCCAGCAGTGGAGGAGGGGTTGATCAGCCCCAGCATTTT. Its translation: CASSGGGVDQPQHF. The V and J genes are TRBV6-5 and TRBJ1-5; a possible D gene is TRBD1 (5 bases). The V end was cut by 5 bases, the J end by 5 bases, with 13 bases between. CDR1 is MNHEY, CDR2 SVGAGI, per germline. CDR3 size: 14 residues.

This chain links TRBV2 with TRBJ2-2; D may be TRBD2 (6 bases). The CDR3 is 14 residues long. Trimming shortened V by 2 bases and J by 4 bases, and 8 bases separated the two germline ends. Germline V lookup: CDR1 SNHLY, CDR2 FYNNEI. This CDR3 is CASSELGGTGELFF. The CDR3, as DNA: TGTGCCAGCAGTGAACTCGGGGGCACCGGGGAGCTGTTTTTT.

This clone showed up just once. The CDR3: CASGMGAHSYEQYF. DNA for the CDR3: TGTGCCAGCGGCATGGGGGCCCACTCCTACGAGCAGTACTTC. The chain joins TRBV7-3 to TRBJ2-5; D might be TRBD1 (6 bases). The J call may not be correct, given that the DNA end is closer to TRBJ2-7. In germline, CDR1 is SGHTA, CDR2 FQGTGA. The CDR3 length is 14 residues.

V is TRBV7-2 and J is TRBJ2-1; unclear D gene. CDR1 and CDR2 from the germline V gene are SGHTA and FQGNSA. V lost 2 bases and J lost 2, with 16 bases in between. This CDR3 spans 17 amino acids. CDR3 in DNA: TGTGCCAGCAGCTTATTGGGCCACCTGTGGACCTACAATGAGCAGTTCTTC. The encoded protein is CASSLLGHLWTYNEQFF.

The CDR3 coding sequence is TGTGCCACCAGCAGAGGCCTGTTTGGTACTGAAGCTTTCTTT. Translated: CATSRGLFGTEAFF. This rearrangement joins TRBV15 to TRBJ1-1, with D unresolved. Germline V lookup: CDR1 LNHNV, CDR2 YYDKDF (reference sequence). The CDR3 spans 14 residues. The V end was cut by 1 base, the J end by 5 bases, with 11 bases between.

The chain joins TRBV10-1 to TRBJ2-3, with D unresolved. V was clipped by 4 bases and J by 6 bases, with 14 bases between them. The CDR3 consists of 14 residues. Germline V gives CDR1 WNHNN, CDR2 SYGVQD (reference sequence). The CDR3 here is CASSAPTMSDTQYF. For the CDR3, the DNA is TGCGCCAGCAGTGCCCCGACCATGTCGGATACGCAGTATTTT.

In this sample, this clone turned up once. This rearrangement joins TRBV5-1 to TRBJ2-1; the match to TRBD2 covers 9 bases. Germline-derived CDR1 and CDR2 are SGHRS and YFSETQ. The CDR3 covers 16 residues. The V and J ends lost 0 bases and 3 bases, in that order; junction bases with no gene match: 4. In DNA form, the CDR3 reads TGCGCCAGCAGCTTGGATGGTAGCGGGGGCTACAATGAGCAGTTCTTC. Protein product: CASSLDGSGGYNEQFF. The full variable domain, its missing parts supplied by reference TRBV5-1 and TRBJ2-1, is KAGVTQTPRYLIKTRGQQVTLSCSPISGHRSVSWYQQTPGQGLQFLFEYFSETQRNKGNFPGRFSGRQFSNSRSEMNVSTLELGDSALYLCASSLDGSGGYNEQFFGPGTRLTVL.

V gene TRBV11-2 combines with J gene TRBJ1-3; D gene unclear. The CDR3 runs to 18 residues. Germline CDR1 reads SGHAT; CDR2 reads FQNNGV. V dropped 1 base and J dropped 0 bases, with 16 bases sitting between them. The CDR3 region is CASSLVAGWSGSGNTIYF. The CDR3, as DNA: TGTGCCAGCAGCTTAGTGGCAGGTTGGAGCGGCTCTGGAAACACCATATATTTT.

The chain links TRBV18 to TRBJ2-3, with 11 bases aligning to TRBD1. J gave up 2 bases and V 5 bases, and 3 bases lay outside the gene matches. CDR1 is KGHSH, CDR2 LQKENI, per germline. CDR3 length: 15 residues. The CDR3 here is CASSRTGGITDTQYF. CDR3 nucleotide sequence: TGTGCCAGCTCAAGGACAGGGGGCATCACAGATACGCAGTATTTT.

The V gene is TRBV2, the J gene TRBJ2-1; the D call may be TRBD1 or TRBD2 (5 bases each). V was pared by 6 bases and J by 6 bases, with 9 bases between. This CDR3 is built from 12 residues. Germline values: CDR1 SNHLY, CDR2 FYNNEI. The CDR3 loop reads CASRRGFNEQFF. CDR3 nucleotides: TGTGCCAGCAGGAGGGGCTTCAATGAGCAGTTCTTC.

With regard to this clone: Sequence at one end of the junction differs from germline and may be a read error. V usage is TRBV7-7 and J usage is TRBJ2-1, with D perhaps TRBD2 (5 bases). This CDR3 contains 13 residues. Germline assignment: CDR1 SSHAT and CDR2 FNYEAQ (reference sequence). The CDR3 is CASSPDWCNEQFF. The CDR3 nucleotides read TGTGCTAGCAGCCCGGACTGGTGCAATGAGCAGTTCTTC.

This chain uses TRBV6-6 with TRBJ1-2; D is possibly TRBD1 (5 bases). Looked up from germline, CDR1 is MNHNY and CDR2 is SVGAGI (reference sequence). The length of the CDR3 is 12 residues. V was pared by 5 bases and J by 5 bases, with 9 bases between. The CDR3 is CASSGTAYGYTF. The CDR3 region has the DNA TGTGCCAGCAGTGGGACTGCTTATGGCTACACCTTC.

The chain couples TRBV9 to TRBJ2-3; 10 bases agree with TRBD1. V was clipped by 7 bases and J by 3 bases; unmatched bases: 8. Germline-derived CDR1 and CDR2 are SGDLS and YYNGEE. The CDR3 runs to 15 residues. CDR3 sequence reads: CASGPTGGSTDTQYF. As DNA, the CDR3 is TGTGCCAGCGGACCGACAGGGGGCTCGACAGATACGCAGTATTTT.

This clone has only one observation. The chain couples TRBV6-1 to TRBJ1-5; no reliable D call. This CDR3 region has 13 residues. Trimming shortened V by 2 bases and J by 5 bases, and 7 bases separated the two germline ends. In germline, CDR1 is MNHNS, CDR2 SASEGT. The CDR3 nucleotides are TGTGCCAGCAGTGAAATTAGGGATCAGCCCCAGCATTTT. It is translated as CASSEIRDQPQHF.

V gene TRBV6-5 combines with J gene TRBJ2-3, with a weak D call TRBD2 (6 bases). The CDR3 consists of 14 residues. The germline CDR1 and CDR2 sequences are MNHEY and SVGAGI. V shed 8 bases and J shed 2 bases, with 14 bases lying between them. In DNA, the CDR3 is TGTGCCAGCGCGGCGGGGTGGACCACAGATACGCAGTATTTT. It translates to CASAAGWTTDTQYF.

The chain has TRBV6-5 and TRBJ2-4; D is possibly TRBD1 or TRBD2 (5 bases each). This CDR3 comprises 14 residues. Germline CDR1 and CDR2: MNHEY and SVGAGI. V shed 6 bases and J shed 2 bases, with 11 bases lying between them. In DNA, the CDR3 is TGTGCCAGCAGCTTCAGGGAGACCAAAAACATTCAGTACTTC. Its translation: CASSFRETKNIQYF.

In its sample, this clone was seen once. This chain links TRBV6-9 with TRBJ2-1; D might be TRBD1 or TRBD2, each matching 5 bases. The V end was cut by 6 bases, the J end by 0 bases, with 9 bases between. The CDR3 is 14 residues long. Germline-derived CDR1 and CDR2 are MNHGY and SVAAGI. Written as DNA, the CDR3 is TGTGCCAGCAGAATCGGGGCCTCCTACAATGAGCAGTTCTTC. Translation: CASRIGASYNEQFF.

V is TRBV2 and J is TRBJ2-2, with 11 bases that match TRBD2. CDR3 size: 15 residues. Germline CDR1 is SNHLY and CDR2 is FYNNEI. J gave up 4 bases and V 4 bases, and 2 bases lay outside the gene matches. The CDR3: CASSGLAGFTGELFF. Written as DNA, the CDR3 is TGTGCCAGCAGTGGACTAGCGGGATTCACCGGGGAGCTGTTTTTT.